This T cell receptor (beta chain) stems from a study of shared clonotypes between healthy human individuals. Study-wide background: A donor's plate count was three for CD4 naive and three for CD4 memory; CD8 naive had two and CD8 memory one.

Naive CD8 populations comprised CD45RO-negative cells positively selected for CCR7, excluding terminally differentiated effector memory CD45RA+ cells. Sequenced by immunoSEQ multiplex PCR; TCRdb stores in-frame clones only, minus some. The sample lists about 2 million clones; just under 95% were seen once. V lost 1 base and J lost 0, with 7 bases in between. Germline V gene sequence: CDR1 SEHNR, CDR2 FQNEAQ (reference sequence). The CDR3 spans 14 residues. Of note for this clone: Distinct nucleotide sequences in the sample also encode this CDR3.

This clonotype was sampled from a young man in good health. This rearrangement joins TRBV7-9 to TRBJ2-7; D not certain. Input material: naive CD8+ T cells sorted from blood. The CDR3 region is CASSLVPSSYEQYF. CDR3 DNA sequence: TGTGCCAGCAGCTTAGTGCCTAGCTCCTACGAGCAGTACTTC.